This is a list of T cell receptor beta chains from one sample in a study of cytomegalovirus exposure and HLA in healthy donors. The data were produced by immunoSEQ multiplex PCR, yet TCRdb's version contains in-frame clones alone and is incomplete. The table lists some 120,000 clones, 75% to 90% of them singletons. The sequencing sample was made of PBMCs. The receptors were gathered from a man aged 25 to 45 in good health and CMV-seropositive. Each CDR3 is given with its conserved first and last residue. The D gene is left open where the match is weak. Where a row states a size, it is once, few, many or the class of an expanded clone; other rows omit it.

j_call clone_size d_call v_call cdr3_aa cdr3_nt
TRBJ2-7 - TRBD1 TRBV5-6 CASSFGQVSYEQYF TGTGCCAGCAGCTTCGGACAGGTCTCCTACGAGCAGTACTTC
TRBJ1-1 few - TRBV6-1 CASRGWDEAFF TGTGCCAGCCGGGGGTGGGATGAAGCTTTCTTT
TRBJ1-5 - - TRBV28 CASSFLTGNQPQHF TGTGCCAGCAGTTTTCTTACGGGCAATCAGCCCCAGCATTTT
TRBJ2-5 - TRBD2 TRBV11-2 CASSPIAGGPRETQYF TGTGCCAGCAGCCCCATAGCGGGGGGGCCTCGAGAGACCCAGTACTTC
TRBJ2-7 - - TRBV2 CASSSHYEQYF TGTGCCAGCAGTTCCCACTACGAGCAGTACTTC
TRBJ1-1 once - TRBV29-1 CSVTITNTEAFF TGCAGCGTTACGATAACTAACACTGAAGCTTTCTTT
TRBJ2-3 - TRBD2 TRBV6-1 CASSESIAGGTDTQYF TGTGCCAGCAGTGAGTCAATAGCGGGTGGCACAGATACGCAGTATTTT
TRBJ1-2 - - TRBV9 CASSVEVWQAPNYGYTF TGTGCCAGCAGCGTAGAGGTTTGGCAGGCGCCTAACTATGGCTACACCTTC
TRBJ1-1 once TRBD1 TRBV15 CATSRGDDRGFPEAFF TGTGCCACCAGCAGAGGGGACGACAGGGGATTCCCTGAAGCTTTCTTT
TRBJ2-2 - TRBD1 TRBV19 CASSSSGTGVSGELFF TGTGCCAGTAGTTCCTCCGGGACAGGGGTGAGCGGGGAGCTGTTTTTT